This T cell receptor (beta chain) was recovered during a study of blood T cell repertoires in COVID-19. Those enrolled, adults aged roughly 18 to 89 years, came from around 25 US areas. Cohorts were assigned according to the clinical history that participants reported. CDR1 MDHEN and CDR2 SYDVKM come from the germline V gene. Deletions cut 2 bases from V and 9 bases from J, with 14 bases between. CDR3 length equals 15 residues. The repertoire was sequenced with immunoSEQ multiplex PCR; TCRdb's copy has only in-frame clones and lacks some. The sample shows under 300,000 clones, approximately 85% of them seen only once.

The sample taken for sequencing was PBMCs or T cells enriched from blood (not recorded which). V usage is TRBV28 and J usage is TRBJ1-6; weak D call: TRBD1 (6 bases). The receptor's source is a woman between 50 and 59 years old who had recovered from COVID-19. The CDR3 region is CASSLGFRGSSPLHF. CDR3 DNA sequence: TGTGCCAGCAGTTTAGGATTTAGGGGGAGTTCACCCCTCCACTTT.